Listed here are 20 T cell receptor beta chains from one sample, sequenced in a study of Graves' ophthalmopathy and Graves' hyperthyroidism. RNA transcripts served as template for amplifying TCR beta CDR3 sequences. Second-round multiplex PCR followed a first-round RT-PCR using HTBI primers. A single record per CDR3 protein comes from TCRdb applying MiXCR to the multiplex PCR reads. The sample has about 620,000 distinct CDR3 sequences, approximately 22% seen once; the top ten hold more than 5.5%. Material for sequencing was peripheral blood. These receptors came from a woman between 18 and 30 years old with stable Graves' hyperthyroidism. Some clones in this sample may be carry-over from other donors' samples.

The chain employs TRBV15 and TRBJ2-4; possible D gene TRBD2, 5 bases. V was pared by 4 bases and J by 0 bases, with 10 bases between. The CDR3 consists of 15 residues. Per the germline V gene, CDR1 is LNHNV and CDR2 is YYDKDF (reference sequence). The CDR3 protein is CATSTGKLAKNIQYF. The CDR3 region has the DNA TGTGCCACCAGCACGGGAAAACTAGCCAAAAACATTCAGTACTTC.

This clonotype was picked up many times. The rearrangement joins TRBV30 to TRBJ1-1, with 7 bases that match TRBD1. Germline CDR1 GTSNPN, CDR2 SVGIG (reference sequence). The CDR3 extends over 13 amino acids. The ends lost 1 base at V and 5 bases at J; junction bases unmatched: 4. The CDR3 loop reads CAWSATGTTEAFF. CDR3 sequence (DNA): TGTGCCTGGAGTGCGACAGGGACTACTGAAGCTTTCTTT.

This clonotype was seen repeatedly, ten times or more. The chain is built from TRBV6-5 and TRBJ2-7, with D maybe TRBD1 (5 bases). The CDR3 spans 11 residues. V dropped 6 bases and J dropped 7 bases, with 10 bases sitting between them. Looked up from germline, CDR1 is MNHEY and CDR2 is SVGAGI. In DNA, the CDR3 is TGTGCCAGCAGCCAGGGATGGGAGCAGTACTTC. As protein: CASSQGWEQYF.

This clonotype was detected a few times. In nucleotides, the CDR3 is TGTGCCACCAGTGATCCGTCAAGGGCTGATGAGACCCAGTACTTC. Translating it yields CATSDPSRADETQYF. This sequence joins TRBV24-1 and TRBJ2-5; D not resolved. This CDR3 has 15 amino acids. V was pared by 3 bases and J by 5 bases, with 15 bases between. From germline, CDR1 is KGHDR and CDR2 SFDVKD.

At least ten counts were recorded for this clonotype. One end of the junction fails to match germline, which may point to a read error. CDR3 amino acids: CASSISRGFNQPQHF. As DNA, the CDR3 is TGTGCCAGTAGTATTTCCAGGGGGTTCAATCAGCCCCAGCACTTT. The chain combines TRBV19 with TRBJ1-5, with 7 nucleotides matching TRBD1. Germline V lookup: CDR1 LNHDA, CDR2 SQIVND (reference sequence). This CDR3 is built from 15 residues.

This clonotype was observed a few times. With a much larger clone just one base away, this may be a read error. The chain joins TRBV6-4 to TRBJ2-2, with 7 bases aligning to TRBD1. The CDR3 consists of 14 residues. Germline V gene sequence: CDR1 MRHNA, CDR2 SNTAGT. With 4 bases clipped from V and 6 bases from J, the junction kept 5 bases outside the gene matches. In DNA, the CDR3 is TGTGCCAGCAGTGCCCGACAGGGCGCCGGGGAGCTGTTTTTT. It encodes CASSARQGAGELFF.

This clonotype was recorded at least ten times. The genes are TRBV28 and TRBJ1-5, with TRBD1 as a possible D gene (5 bases). Germline CDR1 and CDR2: MDHEN and SYDVKM. Between the trimmed V and J ends, which lost 4 bases and 0 bases, there was a span of 16 bases. The CDR3 runs 17 residues. CDR3 region: CASSSSGGVYSNQPQHF. The CDR3 DNA sequence: TGTGCCAGCAGTTCGTCGGGGGGTGTCTATAGCAATCAGCCCCAGCATTTT.

This clonotype was observed a handful of times. The junction departs from the called germline gene at one end, perhaps through a read error. This chain joins TRBV12-3 or TRBV12-4 and TRBJ2-2; maybe TRBD2 (5 bases). CDR3 length equals 14 residues. CDR3 in DNA: TGTGCCAGCAGTTCAGAGGGTTACACCGGGGAGCTGTGTTTT. Translating it yields CASSSEGYTGELCF.

The chain links TRBV20-1 to TRBJ1-5; 7 positions agree with TRBD1. CDR1 is DFQATT, CDR2 SNEGSKA, per germline (reference sequence). This CDR3 is 13 amino acids long. Unmatched junction bases numbered 8, after V lost 6 bases and J lost 6 bases. The chain's CDR3 is CSASTGTSQPQHF. The CDR3 DNA reads as TGCAGTGCGTCGACAGGGACGAGTCAGCCCCAGCATTTT.

This clonotype has just a few counts. One junction end does not reproduce the germline sequence, and a read error may be involved. This chain joins TRBV10-1 and TRBJ2-2, with a tentative D call TRBD2 (5 bases). The CDR3 extends over 12 amino acids. Germline V lookup: CDR1 WNHNN, CDR2 SYGVQD (reference sequence). The CDR3 DNA reads as TGCGCCAGCAATGAGGGCACCGGGGAGCTGTTTTTT. Its protein is CASNEGTGELFF.

V and J are TRBV11-3 and TRBJ2-7, with D possibly TRBD2 on 7 matching bases. Germline V gene sequence: CDR1 SGHNT, CDR2 YENEEA. Trimming pared 2 bases from V and 2 bases from J, leaving 10 bases between. There are 14 residues in the CDR3. DNA of the CDR3: TGTGCCAGCAGCTTACGGGGGGACACCTACGAGCAGTACTTC. This codes for CASSLRGDTYEQYF.

This clonotype was picked up many times. The V gene is TRBV20-1, the J gene TRBJ2-7, with 11 bases fitting TRBD1. With V trimmed by 4 bases and J by 4 bases, 9 bases remained unmatched. Germline CDR1 reads DFQATT; CDR2 reads SNEGSKA (reference sequence). The CDR3 has 15 residues. The CDR3 coding sequence is TGCAGTGCTAAACAACCGGGACAGGGGGGTTACGAGCAGTACTTC. Translated, it gives CSAKQPGQGGYEQYF.

The chain has TRBV6-1 and TRBJ1-1, with 8 bases that match TRBD1. After removal of 11 bases from V and 4 bases from J, the junction contained 6 bases not matched to a gene. The CDR3 consists of 12 residues. Per the germline V gene, CDR1 is MNHNS and CDR2 is SASEGT. The DNA for the CDR3 is TGTGCCGCCTCGACAGGGGCCACTGAAGCTTTCTTT. Protein product: CAASTGATEAFF.

V gene TRBV6-1 combines with J gene TRBJ1-2; 10 bases map to TRBD1. Germline V gene data show CDR1 as MNHNS and CDR2 as SASEGT. The V gene end was trimmed by 6 bases and the J gene end by 5 bases; junction bases not matched to a gene: 6. There are 14 residues in the CDR3. CDR3 amino acids: CASRETGGGYGYTF. The CDR3 DNA follows: TGTGCCAGCAGAGAGACAGGGGGCGGGTATGGCTACACCTTC.

This clonotype was recorded many times. The rearrangement links TRBV28 to TRBJ2-7; 8 positions match TRBD1. The length of the CDR3 is 16 residues. J was trimmed by 5 bases and V by 4 bases; bases with no gene match: 13. Germline V gene lookup returns CDR1 MDHEN and CDR2 SYDVKM. Here the CDR3 DNA reads TGTGCCAGCAGTTCTTACCCGGACAGGGTTAAACACGAGCAGTACTTC. It codes for CASSSYPDRVKHEQYF. The full variable domain, completed using reference TRBV28 and TRBJ2-7, is DVKVTQSSRYLVKRTGEKVFLECVQDMDHENMFWYRQDPGLGLRLIYFSYDVKMKEKGDIPEGYSVSREKKERFSLILESASTNQTSMYLCASSSYPDRVKHEQYFGPGTRLTVT.

This clonotype occurred many times. The CDR3: CAISDSGDNSGNTIYF. DNA for the CDR3: TGTGCCATCAGTGATTCGGGGGATAACTCTGGAAACACCATATATTTT. This chain links TRBV10-3 with TRBJ1-3; perhaps TRBD1 as D (5 bases). The CDR3 has 16 residues. Between the trimmed V and J ends, which lost 3 bases and 0 bases, there was a span of 12 bases. The germline CDR1 and CDR2 sequences are ENHRY and SYGVKD.

This chain uses TRBV2 with TRBJ2-2; 7 nucleotides agree with TRBD2. V trimming: 2 bases; J trimming: 6 bases; junction bases outside the gene matches: 6. CDR3 length: 15 amino acids. CDR1 and CDR2 (germline): SNHLY, FYNNEI. CDR3 loop: CASSELAVGAGELFF. The CDR3, as DNA: TGTGCCAGCAGTGAACTAGCGGTAGGCGCCGGGGAGCTGTTTTTT.

As concerns this clonotype: A much bigger clone sits one base away, suggesting this may be a read error. The rearrangement links TRBV5-1 to TRBJ2-7; either TRBD1 or TRBD2 may supply D (5 bases each). Per the germline V gene, CDR1 is SGHRS and CDR2 is YFSETQ. This CDR3 has 15 amino acids. The CDR3 nucleotides read TGCTCCAGCAGCTTGGTGGGACGGCAGTCCTACGAGCAGTACTTC. Protein: CSSSLVGRQSYEQYF.

This chain uses TRBV20-1 with TRBJ1-6, with 7 bases identical to TRBD1. The CDR3 has 15 amino acids. The J segment lost 7 bases and the V segment lost 0 bases, leaving 6 bases of the junction unmatched. Germline assignment: CDR1 DFQATT and CDR2 SNEGSKA (reference sequence). The CDR3: CSAREEWTGNSPLHF. The CDR3 DNA reads as TGCAGTGCTAGAGAGGAATGGACAGGAAATTCACCCCTCCACTTT.

This clonotype was seen ten or more times. The chain employs TRBV15 and TRBJ1-1, with D maybe TRBD1 (6 bases). V was trimmed by 9 bases and J by 4 bases, leaving 15 bases between them. From germline, CDR1 is LNHNV and CDR2 YYDKDF (reference sequence). The CDR3 length is 13 residues. DNA of the CDR3: TGTGCCACAGGACAGCCAACGAGCACTGAAGCTTTCTTT. It codes for CATGQPTSTEAFF.